The present TCR beta chain was sequenced within a study of blood T cell repertoires in COVID-19. Study overall: Whether acute or convalescent, the COVID-19 samples came from the United States, Italy and Spain. T cells, B-cell-depleted T cells, or PBMCs supplied cDNA or gDNA.

The CDR3 totals 16 residues. CDR1 is SGHRS and CDR2 is YFSETQ in the germline V gene. Trimming took 0 bases from V and 0 from J, leaving 12 bases between them. Per the authors' pipeline: Nucleated cell number was recorded as an estimate derived from reference gene primer amplification. Profiled with immunoSEQ multiplex PCR; TCRdb holds only in-frame clones, not every one. The V and J calls and clone size come from that table; D and trimming were worked out from the DNA. The table records 100,000 to 150,000 clones, 65% to 90% of them present only once. The rearrangement links TRBV5-1 to TRBJ1-1; a weak D match, TRBD1 (6 bases). This sequence originates from an elderly woman with acute or convalescent COVID-19. Sequenced input: peripheral blood. CDR3 region: CASSLGVTGMNTEAFF. CDR3 sequence (DNA): TGCGCCAGCAGCTTGGGGGTTACAGGGATGAACACTGAAGCTTTCTTT.